This T cell receptor (beta chain) was recovered during a study of graft-versus-host responses after intestinal transplantation. Germline lookup yields CDR1 SGHRS and CDR2 YFSETQ. V was trimmed by 5 bases and J by 2 bases, leaving 10 bases between them. This CDR3 has 14 residues. Some clones are missing from TCRdb's copy, which holds only in-frame ones; the method was immunoSEQ multiplex PCR. The profile shows about 19,000 clones, more than 30% of them singletons. The authors seeded 200,000 CFSE-labeled responder cells together with 200,000 irradiated stimulator cells tagged with violet dye. The rearrangement links TRBV5-1 to TRBJ2-2; tentative D call: TRBD2 (5 bases). The sequencing used alloreactive CD4+ T cells from a mixed lymphocyte reaction culture, collected before intestinal transplant. The subset was: CFSE-low proliferating T cells sorted from roughly 6-day pre-transplant mixed lymphocyte reaction (GvH or HvG direction). The sequence derives from a human patient who received an intestinal transplant. The CDR3 DNA reads TGCGCCAGCAGACAACGGGGAAACACCGGGGAGCTGTTTTTT. This encodes CASRQRGNTGELFF.